A few counts support the clone carrying this T cell receptor beta chain. Its antigen remains unknown. Unique molecular identifiers were used in preparing the TCRbeta library. MiXCR, run by TCRdb on the PCR reads, gives a single entry per CDR3 protein. The sample has approximately 270,000 distinct CDR3 sequences, 20% to 30% seen once. The sample originates from a study of T-cell reconstitution after alpha-beta-depleted transplantation in children. General study findings and limits: Newly produced T cells mostly provided counts and TCRbeta diversity after one year, as hyperexpanded clones declined. Some patients owed their high day-60 TCRbeta diversity to surviving recipient T cells and thymic progenitors. Reported findings indicate that, about two months after transplant, alpha-beta T cells came from several hundred expanded clones, which were derived from non-depleted graft cells.

This CDR3 region has 15 residues. The ends lost 8 bases at V and 6 bases at J; junction bases unmatched: 9. Looked up from germline, CDR1 is MDHEN and CDR2 is SYDVKM. This rearrangement joins TRBV28 to TRBJ2-2; TRBD1 matches at 10 bases. This receptor was taken from a female patient aged 2-9 years who had a stem cell transplant for congenital amegakaryocytic thrombocytopenia, so the T cells may come from the graft donor. Source: PBMCs, mostly from graft donor cells, taken 360 days after TCRalphabeta/CD19-depleted stem cell transplant. In DNA, the CDR3 is TGTGCCAGCGAAACGGGGACAGGGGTTCCCGGGGAGCTGTTTTTT. This gives the protein CASETGTGVPGELFF. Full variable domain (rest looked up from reference TRBV28 and TRBJ2-2): DVKVTQSSRYLVKRTGEKVFLECVQDMDHENMFWYRQDPGLGLRLIYFSYDVKMKEKGDIPEGYSVSREKKERFSLILESASTNQTSMYLCASETGTGVPGELFFGEGSRLTVL.